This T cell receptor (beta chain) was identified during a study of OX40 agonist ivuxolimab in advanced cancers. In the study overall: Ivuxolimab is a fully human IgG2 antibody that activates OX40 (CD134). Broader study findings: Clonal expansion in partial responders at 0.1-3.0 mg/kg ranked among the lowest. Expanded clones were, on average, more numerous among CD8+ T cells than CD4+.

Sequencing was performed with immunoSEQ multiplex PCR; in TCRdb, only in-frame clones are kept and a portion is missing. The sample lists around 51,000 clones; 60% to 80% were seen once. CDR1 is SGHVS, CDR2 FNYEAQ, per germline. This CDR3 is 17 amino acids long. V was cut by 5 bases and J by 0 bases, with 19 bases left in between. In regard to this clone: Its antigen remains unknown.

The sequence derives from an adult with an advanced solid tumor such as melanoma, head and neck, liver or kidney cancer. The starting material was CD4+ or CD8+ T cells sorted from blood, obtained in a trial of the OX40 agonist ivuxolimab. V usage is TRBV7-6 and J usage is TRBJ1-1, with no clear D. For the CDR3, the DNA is TGTGCCAGCAGCCAAGAGGGAGGATTCAAATTGAACACTGAAGCTTTCTTT. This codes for CASSQEGGFKLNTEAFF.